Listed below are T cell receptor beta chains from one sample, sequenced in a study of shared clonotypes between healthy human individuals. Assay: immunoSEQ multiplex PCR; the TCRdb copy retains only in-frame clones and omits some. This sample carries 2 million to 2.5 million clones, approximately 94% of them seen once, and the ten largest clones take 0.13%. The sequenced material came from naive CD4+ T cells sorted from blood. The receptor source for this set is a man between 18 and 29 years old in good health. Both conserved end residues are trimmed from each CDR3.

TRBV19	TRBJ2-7	ASSISRSPVYEQY
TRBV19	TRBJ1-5	ASSMGRGTYSNQPQH
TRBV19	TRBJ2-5	ASSIRGPSRETQY
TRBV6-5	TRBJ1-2	ASSYTGTYGYT
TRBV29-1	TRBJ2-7	SGKIGTGGRYEQY
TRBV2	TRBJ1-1	ASERVNTEAF
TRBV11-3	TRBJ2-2	ASSLAGASAGELF
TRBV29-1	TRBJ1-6	SARQGDNSPLH
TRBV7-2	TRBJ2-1	ASSLMTSGVNNEQF
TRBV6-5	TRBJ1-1	ASVDRQATEAF
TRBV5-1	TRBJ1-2	ASSLGDGGLFGGYT
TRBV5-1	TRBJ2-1	ASSFQGQNYNEQF
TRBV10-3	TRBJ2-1	AIRQRTSGGDRSYNEQF
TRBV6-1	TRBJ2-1	ASSEFNEQF
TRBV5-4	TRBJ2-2	ASSPVRGRSTGELF
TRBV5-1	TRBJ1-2	ASSFGTGDGYT
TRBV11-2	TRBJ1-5	ASSSGGASNQPQH
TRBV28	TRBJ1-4	ASSLVTEEKKLF
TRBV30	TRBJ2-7	AWSAGEPYEQY
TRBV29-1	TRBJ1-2	SVWGLGTDSYGYT
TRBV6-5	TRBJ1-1	ASSSGARVAF
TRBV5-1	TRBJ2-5	ASSRGGAETQY
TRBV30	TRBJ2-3	AWSVGGGGSDTQY
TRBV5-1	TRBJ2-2	ASSLEGSGELF
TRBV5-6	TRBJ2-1	ASSLEATSYNEQF
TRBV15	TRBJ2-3	ATSREDGRVTDTQY